These 18 T cell receptor beta chains share one sample of origin, sequenced in a study of shared clonotypes between healthy human individuals. Repertoires were generated with immunoSEQ multiplex PCR, while TCRdb's copy carries only in-frame clones and drops some. The table has over 2,000,000 clones, 93% seen once; the top ten hold about 1.7%. The naive CD8 subset, CD45RO-negative cells positively selected for CCR7, excluded terminally differentiated effector memory CD45RA+ cells. Sequenced input: naive CD8+ T cells from PBMCs. Receptor source: a man aged 18-30 years in good health. Some clones in this sample may be carry-over from other donors' samples.

As concerns this clone: Other DNA variants within this sample encode the same CDR3. The rearrangement uses TRBV19 and TRBJ2-7; D is ambiguous. CDR3 length: 14 residues. The germline V gene has CDR1 LNHDA and CDR2 SQIVND (reference sequence). The V end lost 0 bases, the J end lost 2 bases, and 8 bases lay between the germline ends. CDR3 nucleotides: TGTGCCAGTAGTATAGATGGAGAAACCTACGAGCAGTACTTC. Translating it yields CASSIDGETYEQYF. The variable domain in full, completed from reference TRBV19 and TRBJ2-7, reads DGGITQSPKYLFRKEGQNVTLSCEQNLNHDAMYWYRQDPGQGLRLIYYSQIVNDFQKGDIAEGYSVSREKKESFPLTVTSAQKNPTAFYLCASSIDGETYEQYFGPGTRLTVT.

The gene calls are TRBV28 and TRBJ2-7, with D possibly being TRBD1 (5 bases). From germline, CDR1 is MDHEN and CDR2 SYDVKM. The germline V and J ends were trimmed by 6 bases and 0 bases, with 15 bases remaining between them. CDR3 size: 15 residues. Here the CDR3 DNA reads TGTGCCAGCAGCCAAACAGGCTTCAGCTCCTACGAGCAGTACTTC. It yields the protein CASSQTGFSSYEQYF.

This clone is a singleton in its sample. The CDR3 bases are TGTGCCAGCAGCCGGACAGGGGCGGATCAGCCCCAGCATTTT. Its protein product is CASSRTGADQPQHF. This rearrangement joins TRBV7-6 to TRBJ1-5, with 9 positions matching TRBD1. The CDR3 has 14 residues. V gave up 5 bases and J gave up 5 bases; unmatched junction bases: 4. Germline V CDR1 and CDR2: SGHVS, FNYEAQ. Full variable domain (rest looked up from reference TRBV7-6 and TRBJ1-5): GAGVSQSPRYKVTKRGQDVALRCDPISGHVSLYWYRQALGQGPEFLTYFNYEAQQDKSGLPNDRFSAERPEGSISTLTIQRTEQRDSAMYRCASSRTGADQPQHFGDGTRLSIL.

In its sample, this clone was seen once. The chain has TRBV27 and TRBJ2-3; D ambiguous. This CDR3 is built from 15 residues. V was shortened by 6 bases and J by 2 bases, with 15 bases between the two germline ends. Germline lookup yields CDR1 MNHEY and CDR2 SMNVEV (reference sequence). CDR3 DNA sequence: TGTGCCAGCAGGGTTGGTGGCTGGGACACAGATACGCAGTATTTT. Translation: CASRVGGWDTDTQYF.

The genes are TRBV28 and TRBJ2-7; D is tentatively TRBD1 or TRBD2 (5 bases each). CDR3 length: 16 amino acids. V was trimmed by 3 bases and J by 6 bases, leaving 21 bases between them. Per the germline V gene, CDR1 is MDHEN and CDR2 is SYDVKM. CDR3 protein: CASSLQQVGRRGEQYF. The DNA of the CDR3 is TGTGCCAGCAGTTTGCAGCAGGTAGGGAGAAGGGGCGAGCAGTACTTC.

This clone was recorded a few times. In DNA form, the CDR3 reads TGTGCCAGCAGCTTAGTTCTCACTGAAGCTTTCTTT. Translation gives CASSLVLTEAFF. This rearrangement joins TRBV7-9 to TRBJ1-1; the D is unclear. Germline V gives CDR1 SEHNR, CDR2 FQNEAQ (reference sequence). The length of the CDR3 is 12 residues. The V end lost 1 base, the J end lost 4 bases, and 4 bases lay between the germline ends.

On this clone: The same CDR3 can be traced to other DNA sequences in this sample. V usage is TRBV7-6 and J usage is TRBJ2-7; perhaps TRBD1 as D (6 bases). This CDR3 region has 13 residues. V was pared by 4 bases and J by 3 bases, with 10 bases between. Germline assignment: CDR1 SGHVS and CDR2 FNYEAQ. The CDR3 is CASSSGQIYEQYF. In DNA, the CDR3 is TGTGCCAGCAGCTCCGGACAGATCTACGAGCAGTACTTC.

The chain joins TRBV6-1 to TRBJ1-5, with D maybe TRBD1 (6 bases). Germline values: CDR1 MNHNS, CDR2 SASEGT. The CDR3 consists of 14 residues. Trimming shortened V by 7 bases and J by 3 bases, and 13 bases separated the two germline ends. This CDR3 is CASNIGQFNQPQHF. In DNA form, the CDR3 reads TGTGCCAGCAATATTGGACAGTTCAATCAGCCCCAGCATTTT.

In its sample, this clone was seen once. DNA for the CDR3: TGTGCCAGGACAGGTTCATCTTACTACAATGAGCAGTTCTTC. Protein sequence: CARTGSSYYNEQFF. The chain employs TRBV2 and TRBJ2-1; TRBD1 might be the D (6 bases). The CDR3 runs 14 residues. Germline CDR1 and CDR2: SNHLY and FYNNEI. Deletions cut 9 bases from V and 3 bases from J, with 15 bases between. Full variable domain (rest looked up from reference TRBV2 and TRBJ2-1): EPEVTQTPSHQVTQMGQEVILRCVPISNHLYFYWYRQILGQKVEFLVSFYNNEISEKSEIFDDQFSVERPDGSNFTLKIRSTKLEDSAMYFCARTGSSYYNEQFFGPGTRLTVL.

On this clone: Distinct nucleotide sequences in the sample also encode this CDR3. The chain recombines TRBV27 with TRBJ2-1; possible D gene TRBD2, 5 bases. The CDR3 runs 12 residues. CDR1 is MNHEY, CDR2 SMNVEV, per germline (reference sequence). V lost 5 bases and J 7 bases, leaving 9 bases between the germline ends. CDR3 sequence: CASSPTGNEQFF. The CDR3 DNA follows: TGTGCCAGCAGTCCGACGGGGAATGAGCAGTTCTTC.

The chain uses TRBV11-2 and TRBJ1-2; D remains ambiguous. V was cut by 0 bases and J by 3 bases, with 11 bases left in between. Germline V gene sequence: CDR1 SGHAT, CDR2 FQNNGV. The CDR3 has 15 amino acids. CDR3 in amino acids: CASSLDIGRHYGYTF. In DNA form, the CDR3 reads TGTGCCAGCAGCTTAGACATTGGCAGGCACTATGGCTACACCTTC.

This clone is a singleton in its sample. This sequence joins TRBV19 and TRBJ2-6; weak D call: TRBD2 (5 bases). From germline, CDR1 is LNHDA and CDR2 SQIVND (reference sequence). V gave up 2 bases and J gave up 2 bases, with 10 bases separating them. CDR3 length equals 16 residues. CDR3 amino acids: CASSITGNTGANVLTF. DNA for the CDR3: TGTGCCAGTAGTATAACGGGGAATACTGGGGCCAACGTCCTGACTTTC. The variable domain in full, with the rest retrieved from reference TRBV19 and TRBJ2-6, is DGGITQSPKYLFRKEGQNVTLSCEQNLNHDAMYWYRQDPGQGLRLIYYSQIVNDFQKGDIAEGYSVSREKKESFPLTVTSAQKNPTAFYLCASSITGNTGANVLTFGAGSRLTVL.

The rearrangement links TRBV7-2 to TRBJ2-1, with D perhaps TRBD2 (5 bases). V lost 3 bases to trimming and J lost 4 bases, with 19 bases between them. The CDR3 consists of 17 residues. Germline V lookup: CDR1 SGHTA, CDR2 FQGNSA. The CDR3, as DNA: TGTGCCAGCAGCTTTATAAGCGGACCCAGGAGGTACAATGAGCAGTTCTTC. This encodes CASSFISGPRRYNEQFF.

This chain connects TRBV19 to TRBJ1-3, with unresolved D. The germline V gene encodes CDR1 LNHDA and CDR2 SQIVND (reference sequence). V was pared by 3 bases and J by 4 bases, with 16 bases between. CDR3 size: 16 residues. The CDR3 is CASSMIPVPLGNTIYF. The CDR3 nucleotides are TGTGCCAGTAGTATGATTCCGGTCCCCTTAGGAAACACCATATATTTT.

This rearrangement joins TRBV5-6 to TRBJ1-5; D perhaps matches TRBD1 (6 bases). Germline V lookup: CDR1 SGHDT, CDR2 YYEEEE. Deletions cut 1 base from V and 1 base from J, with 12 bases between. The CDR3 has 16 amino acids. The CDR3 DNA sequence: TGTGCCAGCAGCTTGACGGGGGCGATCAGCAATCAGCCCCAGCATTTT. This translates into CASSLTGAISNQPQHF.

V and J are TRBV25-1 and TRBJ2-7; weak D call: TRBD1 (5 bases). V gave up 4 bases and J gave up 5 bases, with 12 bases separating them. In germline, CDR1 is MGHDK, CDR2 SYGVNS. The CDR3 is made up of 13 amino acids. The CDR3 loop is CASSVRGRHEQYF. CDR3 DNA: TGTGCCAGCAGTGTTAGGGGTAGACACGAGCAGTACTTC.

The V call is TRBV4-1, the J call TRBJ2-7; TRBD2 matches 10 bases. This CDR3 has 16 residues. Trimming took 4 bases from V and 3 from J; bases not matched to a gene: 9. Germline CDR1 reads MGHRA; CDR2 reads YSYEKL. The CDR3 here is CASSLTSGRADYEQYF. The CDR3 nucleotides read TGCGCCAGCAGCCTTACGAGCGGGAGGGCCGACTACGAGCAGTACTTC.

The V and J genes are TRBV7-9 and TRBJ2-2; D possibly corresponds to TRBD1 (6 bases). Looked up from germline, CDR1 is SEHNR and CDR2 is FQNEAQ (reference sequence). The CDR3 runs to 17 residues. The V gene lost 6 bases and the J gene lost 0 bases, with 17 bases spanning the gap. The CDR3 spells CASRSPPTGANTGELFF. CDR3 nucleotides: TGTGCCAGCAGATCCCCCCCGACAGGCGCGAACACCGGGGAGCTGTTTTTT.